The T cell receptor beta chain described here comes from a study of shared clonotypes between healthy human individuals. General study findings and limits: Among donors, the sharing of clonotypes was expected to be influenced by sequencing depth.

To note about this clone: Its antigen is unknown.

Germline CDR1 is MNHEY and CDR2 is SVGAGI. V was clipped by 0 bases and J by 8 bases; unmatched bases: 5. The CDR3 sequence is 16 residues long. The authors ran the assay at deep level. TCRdb's copy holds only in-frame clones and misses some; the assay was immunoSEQ multiplex PCR. Here the sample spans under 350,000 clones, roughly 91% being singletons. None of the donors, who were healthy HIV-negative adults, had recently had acute infections or vaccinations. CCR7-negative CD45RA+ TemRA cells were pooled with CD45RO+ cells for CD8 memory. This rearrangement joins TRBV6-5 to TRBJ2-1, with 12 bases identical to TRBD2. The sequence was obtained from a man between 18 and 35 years old in good health. Sequencing was done on a sample of memory CD8+ T cells sorted from blood. Subset noted: CD45RO+ cells pooled with CCR7-negative TemRA cells. CDR3 bases: TGTGCCAGCAGTTACTCCCTAGCGGGAGGGCCCTATGAGCAGTTCTTC. Translating it yields CASSYSLAGGPYEQFF.